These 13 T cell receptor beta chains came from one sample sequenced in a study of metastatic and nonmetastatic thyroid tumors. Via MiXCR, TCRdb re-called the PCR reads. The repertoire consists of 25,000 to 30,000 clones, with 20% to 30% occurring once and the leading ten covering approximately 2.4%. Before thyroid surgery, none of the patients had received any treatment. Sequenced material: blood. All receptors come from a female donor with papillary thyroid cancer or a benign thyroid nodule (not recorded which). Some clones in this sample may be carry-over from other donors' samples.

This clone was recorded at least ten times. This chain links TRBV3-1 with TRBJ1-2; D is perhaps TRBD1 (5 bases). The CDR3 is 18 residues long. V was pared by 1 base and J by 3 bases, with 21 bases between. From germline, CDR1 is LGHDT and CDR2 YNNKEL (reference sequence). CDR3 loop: CASSQGKDMYPFDYGYTF. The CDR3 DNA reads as TGTGCCAGCAGCCAAGGTAAGGACATGTACCCTTTCGACTATGGCTACACCTTC.

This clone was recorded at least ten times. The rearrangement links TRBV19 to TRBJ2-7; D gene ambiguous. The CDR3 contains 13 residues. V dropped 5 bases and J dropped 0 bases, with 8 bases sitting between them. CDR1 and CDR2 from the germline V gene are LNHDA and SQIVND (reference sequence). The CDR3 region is CASSPTVSYEQYF. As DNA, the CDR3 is TGTGCCAGTAGTCCGACGGTCTCCTACGAGCAGTACTTC.

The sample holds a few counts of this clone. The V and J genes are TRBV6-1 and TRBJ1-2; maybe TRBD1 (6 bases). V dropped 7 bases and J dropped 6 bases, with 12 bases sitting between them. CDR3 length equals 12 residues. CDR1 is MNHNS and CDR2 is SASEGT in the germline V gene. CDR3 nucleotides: TGTGCCAGCACCAGGGGCTCGGATGGCTACACCTTC. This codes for CASTRGSDGYTF.

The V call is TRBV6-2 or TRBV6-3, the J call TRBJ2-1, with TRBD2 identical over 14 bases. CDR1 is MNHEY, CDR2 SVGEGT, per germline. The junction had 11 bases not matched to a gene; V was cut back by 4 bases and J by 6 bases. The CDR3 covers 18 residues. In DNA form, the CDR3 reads TGTGCCAGCAGTTCACCAAGCGGGGGGACTAGCGGGAGCAATGAGCAGTTCTTC. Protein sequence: CASSSPSGGTSGSNEQFF.

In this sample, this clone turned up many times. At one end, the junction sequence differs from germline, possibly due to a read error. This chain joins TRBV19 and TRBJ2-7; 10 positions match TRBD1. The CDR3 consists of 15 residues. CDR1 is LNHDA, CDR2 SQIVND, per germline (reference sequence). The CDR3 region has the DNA TGTGCCAGTAGCCCGGACAGGGGGAATCTCCACGAGCGGTACTTC. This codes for CASSPDRGNLHERYF.

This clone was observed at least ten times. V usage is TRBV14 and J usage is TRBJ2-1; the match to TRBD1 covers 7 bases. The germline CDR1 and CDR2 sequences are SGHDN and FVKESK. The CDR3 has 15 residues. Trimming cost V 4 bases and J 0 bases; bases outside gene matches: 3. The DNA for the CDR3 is TGTGCCAGCAGCCCAACAGGGGACTCCTACAATGAGCAGTTCTTC. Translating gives CASSPTGDSYNEQFF.

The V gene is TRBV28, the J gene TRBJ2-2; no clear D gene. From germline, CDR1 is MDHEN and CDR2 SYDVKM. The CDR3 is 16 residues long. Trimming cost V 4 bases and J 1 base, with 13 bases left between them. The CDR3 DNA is TGTGCCAGCAGTTCCGTCGTCGAGAAGAACACCGGGGAGCTGTTTTTT. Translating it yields CASSSVVEKNTGELFF.

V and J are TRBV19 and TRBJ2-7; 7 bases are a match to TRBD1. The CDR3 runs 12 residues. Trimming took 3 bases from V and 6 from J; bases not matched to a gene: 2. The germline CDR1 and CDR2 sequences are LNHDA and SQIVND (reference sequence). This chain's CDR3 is CASSMTGFEQYF. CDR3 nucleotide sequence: TGTGCCAGTAGTATGACAGGGTTCGAGCAGTACTTC.

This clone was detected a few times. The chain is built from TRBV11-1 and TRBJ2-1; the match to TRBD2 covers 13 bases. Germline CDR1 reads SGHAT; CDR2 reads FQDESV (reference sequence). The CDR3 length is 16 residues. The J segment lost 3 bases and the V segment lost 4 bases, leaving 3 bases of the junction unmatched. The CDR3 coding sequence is TGTGCCAGCAGCTGGACTAGCGGGAGTCACTACAATGAGCAGTTCTTC. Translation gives CASSWTSGSHYNEQFF. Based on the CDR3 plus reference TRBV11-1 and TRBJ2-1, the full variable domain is EAEVAQSPRYKITEKSQAVAFWCDPISGHATLYWYRQILGQGPELLVQFQDESVVDDSQLPKDRFSAERLKGVDSTLKIQPAELGDSAMYLCASSWTSGSHYNEQFFGPGTRLTVL.

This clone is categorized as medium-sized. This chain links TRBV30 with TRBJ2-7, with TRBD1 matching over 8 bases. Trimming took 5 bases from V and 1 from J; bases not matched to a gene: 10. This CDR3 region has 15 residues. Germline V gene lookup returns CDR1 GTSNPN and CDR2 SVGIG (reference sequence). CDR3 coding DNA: TGTGCCTGGCAGCCCCTCAGGGGGCGATCCTACGAGCAGTACTTC. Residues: CAWQPLRGRSYEQYF.

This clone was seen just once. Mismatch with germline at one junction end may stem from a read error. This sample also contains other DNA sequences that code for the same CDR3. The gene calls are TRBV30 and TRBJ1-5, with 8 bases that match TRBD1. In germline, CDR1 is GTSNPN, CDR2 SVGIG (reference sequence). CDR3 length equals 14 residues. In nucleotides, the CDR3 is TGTGCCTGGGATGGACAGGGAGGAAATCAGCCGCAGCATTTT. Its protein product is CAWDGQGGNQPQHF. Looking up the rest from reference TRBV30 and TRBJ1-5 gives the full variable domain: SQTIHQWPATLVQPVGSPLSLECTVEGTSNPNLYWYRQAAGRGLQLLFYSVGIGQISSEVPQNLSASRPQDRQFILSSKKLLLSDSGFYLCAWDGQGGNQPQHFGDGTRLSIL.

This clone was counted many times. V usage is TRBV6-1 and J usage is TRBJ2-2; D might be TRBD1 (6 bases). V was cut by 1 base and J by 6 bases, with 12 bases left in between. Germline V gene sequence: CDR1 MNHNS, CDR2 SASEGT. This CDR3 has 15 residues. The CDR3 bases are TGTGCCAGCAGTGAAGTCAGGGGCGCTTCCGGGGAGCTGTTTTTT. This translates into CASSEVRGASGELFF.

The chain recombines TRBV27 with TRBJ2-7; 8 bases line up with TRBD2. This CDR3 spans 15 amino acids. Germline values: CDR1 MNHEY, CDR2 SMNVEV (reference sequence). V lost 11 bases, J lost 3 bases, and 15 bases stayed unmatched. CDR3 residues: CAQFSRTSGGYEQYF. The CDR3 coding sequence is TGTGCCCAGTTTTCCCGTACTAGCGGTGGCTACGAGCAGTACTTC.